This TCR beta chain was recovered during a study of beta chain features in type 1 diabetes. This clone came up a few times. The antigen remains unidentified. Markers CD45RO/CCR7/CD25/CD127/CD95/CD27 served to sort CD4+ naive, central memory, regulatory and stem cell-like memory cells. Expressed TCRB transcripts were sequenced, since all the RNA that had been isolated was reverse transcribed. Using immunoSEQ multiplex PCR, the repertoire was profiled, and TCRdb retains in-frame clones only, with some absent. The data hold about 190,000 clones, with 7.8% observed a single time. Study-wide findings and caveats: The influence of HLA type on TCRB rearrangement stayed undetermined. Sampled from patients, naive, central memory and Treg TCRB repertoires appeared more similar than those sampled from healthy donors. Patients and controls would share equally any PCR tilt toward shorter templates. Type 1 diabetes patients had moderately but significantly shorter TCRB CDR3s in all four CD4+ subsets.

The receptor's source is a woman in her 40s with type 1 diabetes. Sequenced sample: central memory CD4+ T cells from blood.

The CDR3 sequence: CASSPGTSSPYGYTF. CDR3 DNA sequence: TGTGCCAGCAGTCCAGGGACTTCCTCACCCTATGGCTACACCTTC. V is TRBV25-1 and J is TRBJ1-2; tentatively, D is TRBD1 (5 bases). The CDR3 spans 15 residues. Germline CDR1 and CDR2: MGHDK and SYGVNS. The V gene lost 5 bases and the J gene lost 4 bases, with 17 bases spanning the gap.